This T cell receptor (beta chain) was documented in a study of molecular identifiers for immune sequencing clone quantification. This clonotype was picked up a small number of times. TCRdb independently ran MiXCR on the PCR reads; one entry per CDR3 protein. The table shows about 500,000 distinct CDR3 sequences, with about 25% occurring only once. Specimen: naive CD8+ T cells from blood, with Jurkat cell RNA spiked in. Documented subset: FACS-sorted CD8+CD4-CCR7+CD45RA+ naive T cells. The TCR sequence derives from a human donor in good health. Some libraries in this study had Jurkat cell RNA spiked in.

This chain's CDR3 is CASSLRDINEQFF. The CDR3 coding sequence is TGTGCCAGCAGCTTAAGGGACATAAATGAGCAGTTCTTC. V usage is TRBV7-6 and J usage is TRBJ2-1; possible D gene TRBD1, 6 bases. V was shortened by 2 bases and J by 7 bases, with 9 bases between the two germline ends. CDR1 is SGHVS, CDR2 FNYEAQ, per germline. The CDR3 has 13 residues. The full variable domain, with the rest looked up from reference TRBV7-6 and TRBJ2-1, is GAGVSQSPRYKVTKRGQDVALRCDPISGHVSLYWYRQALGQGPEFLTYFNYEAQQDKSGLPNDRFSAERPEGSISTLTIQRTEQRDSAMYRCASSLRDINEQFFGPGTRLTVL.